The 20 T cell receptor beta chains below were found in one sample sequenced in a study of blood T cell repertoires in COVID-19. Generated by immunoSEQ multiplex PCR, the TCRdb table keeps only in-frame clones and is missing some. The table lists some 100,000 clones, approximately 84% of them singletons. Sequencing was done on a sample of peripheral blood. The receptors were sampled from a woman aged 55-75 years with acute or convalescent COVID-19.

This chain uses TRBV7-3 with TRBJ2-2; 8 bases agree with TRBD1. Germline CDR1 is SGHTA and CDR2 is FQGTGA. After removal of 5 bases from V and 3 bases from J, the junction contained 5 bases not matched to a gene. CDR3 length: 15 residues. The CDR3 region is CASSTQGVDTGELFF. In DNA, the CDR3 is TGTGCCAGCAGCACACAGGGGGTAGACACCGGGGAGCTGTTTTTT.

This clone was seen only a few times. The rearrangement joins TRBV19 to TRBJ2-7, with 9 bases matching TRBD1. V lost 6 bases and J lost 2; bases outside the gene matches: 14. CDR3 length equals 17 residues. In germline, CDR1 is LNHDA, CDR2 SQIVND (reference sequence). The CDR3, as DNA: TGTGCCAGTAGCCGGAGGCACGGGACAGGGACACCCTACGAGCAGTACTTC. Residues: CASSRRHGTGTPYEQYF.

V and J are TRBV5-1 and TRBJ2-2; 11 nucleotides line up with TRBD1. Germline lookup yields CDR1 SGHRS and CDR2 YFSETQ. This CDR3 spans 15 amino acids. Germline trimming cut 5 bases from V and 4 bases from J; bases unmatched to any gene: 4. CDR3 loop: CASRTGTGGTGELFF. The CDR3 nucleotides read TGCGCCAGCAGGACCGGGACAGGGGGCACCGGGGAGCTGTTTTTT.

J is TRBJ2-5 and V is TRBV9, with TRBD2 identical over 8 bases. The CDR3 extends over 17 amino acids. Unmatched junction bases numbered 9, after V lost 0 bases and J lost 2 bases. Germline CDR1 and CDR2: SGDLS and YYNGEE. CDR3 amino acids: CASSVASAGGSQETQYF. CDR3 nucleotides: TGTGCCAGCAGCGTAGCATCGGCGGGGGGATCGCAAGAGACCCAGTACTTC.

The rearrangement links TRBV6-5 to TRBJ1-5, with D hard to call. There are 15 residues in the CDR3. Between the trimmed V and J ends, which lost 5 bases and 0 bases, there was a span of 11 bases. Per the germline V gene, CDR1 is MNHEY and CDR2 is SVGAGI. The CDR3 is CASSSVRYSNQPQHF. The CDR3 nucleotides read TGTGCCAGCAGTAGTGTCCGCTATAGCAATCAGCCCCAGCATTTT.

This chain uses TRBV9 with TRBJ2-5; D is perhaps TRBD1 (6 bases). The CDR3 is 16 amino acids. The V end lost 0 bases, the J end lost 0 bases, and 12 bases lay between the germline ends. Germline V gene sequence: CDR1 SGDLS, CDR2 YYNGEE. CDR3 in DNA: TGTGCCAGCAGCGTAGCTACGAGGGGGAACCAAGAGACCCAGTACTTC. Protein sequence: CASSVATRGNQETQYF.

The J gene is TRBJ1-3, the V gene TRBV11-2; TRBD1 might be the D (6 bases). Germline CDR1 reads SGHAT; CDR2 reads FQNNGV. V shed 5 bases and J shed 0 bases, with 11 bases lying between them. The CDR3 has 15 amino acids. The CDR3 protein is CASSPDRPSGNTIYF. CDR3 nucleotides: TGTGCCAGCAGCCCGGACAGACCCTCTGGAAACACCATATATTTT.

This clone was recorded at least ten times. The rearrangement joins TRBV5-1 to TRBJ1-2; 7 nucleotides agree with TRBD1. Germline V gene data show CDR1 as SGHRS and CDR2 as YFSETQ. V shed 4 bases and J 5 bases; nucleotides not matched to a gene: 5. The CDR3 has 13 residues. The CDR3 is CASSLTGEYGYTF. Here the CDR3 DNA reads TGCGCCAGCAGCCTCACAGGGGAATATGGCTACACCTTC.

The V gene is TRBV19, the J gene TRBJ2-2; 8 bases map to TRBD2. Per the germline V gene, CDR1 is LNHDA and CDR2 is SQIVND (reference sequence). V shed 2 bases and J 2 bases; nucleotides not matched to a gene: 7. This CDR3 has 17 amino acids. CDR3 bases: TGTGCCAGTAGTATACCCCTACGGGGGGGCAACACCGGGGAGCTGTTTTTT. The encoded protein is CASSIPLRGGNTGELFF.

The chain combines TRBV6-5 with TRBJ2-1; TRBD1 matches 8 bases. Germline values: CDR1 MNHEY, CDR2 SVGAGI. The V segment lost 4 bases and the J segment 1 base; nucleotides outside the gene matches: 6. This CDR3 is built from 16 residues. The DNA of the CDR3 is TGTGCCAGCAGTTCTGGGACAGGCGGTTCCTACAATGAGCAGTTCTTC. This gives the protein CASSSGTGGSYNEQFF.

This chain uses TRBV7-9 with TRBJ2-3; TRBD1 is a possible D gene (5 bases). Trimming pared 8 bases from V and 4 bases from J, leaving 16 bases between. From germline, CDR1 is SEHNR and CDR2 FQNEAQ (reference sequence). This CDR3 has 14 amino acids. The CDR3: CASALRDRSDTQYF. The DNA for the CDR3 is TGTGCCAGCGCCTTGCGCGACAGATCAGATACGCAGTATTTT.

CDR3 protein: CASSLAPQGESHGYTF. Here the CDR3 DNA reads TGTGCCAGCAGCTTAGCGCCGCAGGGGGAGTCACATGGCTACACCTTC. J is TRBJ1-2 and V is TRBV7-9, with 7 bases that match TRBD1. The J segment lost 6 bases and the V segment lost 0 bases, leaving 10 bases of the junction unmatched. The CDR3 has 16 residues. Germline CDR1 SEHNR, CDR2 FQNEAQ (reference sequence).

The chain is built from TRBV19 and TRBJ1-5; no definite D call. CDR3 length: 17 residues. V lost 4 bases and J 5 bases, leaving 21 bases between the germline ends. Germline V gene sequence: CDR1 LNHDA, CDR2 SQIVND (reference sequence). CDR3 sequence: CASSTNPRRVGHQPQHF. CDR3 in DNA: TGTGCCAGTAGTACGAACCCTCGGAGGGTAGGTCATCAGCCCCAGCATTTT.

This sequence joins TRBV2 and TRBJ1-6, with a possible D match to TRBD1 (6 bases). Germline V gives CDR1 SNHLY, CDR2 FYNNEI. V lost 4 bases to trimming and J lost 0 bases, with 10 bases between them. The CDR3 is 16 residues long. DNA for the CDR3: TGTGCCAGCAGTGGGGGGCTAAGCTCCTATAATTCACCCCTCCACTTT. Amino acid sequence: CASSGGLSSYNSPLHF.

This clone was seen only once. The chain recombines TRBV5-1 with TRBJ1-5; the match to TRBD1 covers 8 bases. Looked up from germline, CDR1 is SGHRS and CDR2 is YFSETQ. CDR3 length equals 15 residues. The trim removed 1 base at V and 4 bases at J, leaving 4 bases unmatched. For the CDR3, the DNA is TGCGCCAGCAGCTTGCGGACAGGGTCGAATCAGCCCCAGCATTTT. Protein: CASSLRTGSNQPQHF.

The rearrangement uses TRBV6-5 and TRBJ1-2; 7 nucleotides align to TRBD1. With 0 bases clipped from V and 4 bases from J, the junction kept 8 bases outside the gene matches. Germline values: CDR1 MNHEY, CDR2 SVGAGI. This CDR3 has 16 residues. CDR3 in amino acids: CASSYSIGQASYGYTF. The CDR3 DNA follows: TGTGCCAGCAGTTACTCGATAGGACAGGCTAGCTATGGCTACACCTTC.

This chain links TRBV10-3 with TRBJ1-2, with 12 bases matching TRBD1. Germline CDR1 reads ENHRY; CDR2 reads SYGVKD. The CDR3 has 17 residues. The J segment lost 2 bases and the V segment lost 4 bases, leaving 8 bases of the junction unmatched. The CDR3 spells CAISAPPGTGGNYGYTF. CDR3 bases: TGTGCCATCAGTGCCCCCCCTGGGACAGGGGGCAACTATGGCTACACCTTC.

The chain uses TRBV5-1 and TRBJ1-6; the D gene is possibly TRBD1 (5 bases). The germline V gene has CDR1 SGHRS and CDR2 YFSETQ. V dropped 4 bases and J dropped 7 bases, with 12 bases sitting between them. CDR3 length: 14 amino acids. The CDR3 sequence is CASSQGERNSPLHF. The CDR3 DNA reads as TGCGCCAGCAGCCAAGGGGAAAGGAATTCACCCCTCCACTTT.

The chain joins TRBV7-6 to TRBJ1-6; D not resolved. The germline V and J ends were trimmed by 5 bases and 0 bases, with 11 bases remaining between them. This CDR3 has 16 residues. Germline-derived CDR1 and CDR2 are SGHVS and FNYEAQ. CDR3 sequence reads: CASSASGSSYNSPLHF. In nucleotides, the CDR3 is TGTGCCAGCAGCGCTTCTGGGAGCTCCTATAATTCACCCCTCCACTTT.

The genes are TRBV5-1 and TRBJ1-1; a possible D gene is TRBD1 (5 bases). Germline V CDR1 and CDR2: SGHRS, YFSETQ. CDR3 length equals 15 residues. V was clipped by 0 bases and J by 5 bases, with 14 bases between them. This CDR3 reads CASSLDWGGRTEAFF. CDR3 sequence (DNA): TGCGCCAGCAGCTTGGATTGGGGGGGTAGAACTGAAGCTTTCTTT.